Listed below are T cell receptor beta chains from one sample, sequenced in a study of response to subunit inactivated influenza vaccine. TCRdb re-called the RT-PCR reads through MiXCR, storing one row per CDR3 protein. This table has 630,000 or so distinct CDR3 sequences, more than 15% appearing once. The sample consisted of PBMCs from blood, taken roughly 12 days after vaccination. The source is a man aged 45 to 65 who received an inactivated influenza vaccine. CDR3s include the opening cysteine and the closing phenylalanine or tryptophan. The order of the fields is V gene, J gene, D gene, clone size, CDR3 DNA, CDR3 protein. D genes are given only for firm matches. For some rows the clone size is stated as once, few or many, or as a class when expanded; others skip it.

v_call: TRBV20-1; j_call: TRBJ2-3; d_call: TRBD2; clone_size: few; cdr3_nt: TGCAGTGCTACCAGCGGGGGTTTGAATACGCAGTATTTT; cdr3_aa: CSATSGGLNTQYF
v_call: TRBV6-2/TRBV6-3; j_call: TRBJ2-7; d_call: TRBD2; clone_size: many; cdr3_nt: TGTGCCAGCAGTTTCCTTGGACTAGCGTATGAGCAGTACTTC; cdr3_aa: CASSFLGLAYEQYF
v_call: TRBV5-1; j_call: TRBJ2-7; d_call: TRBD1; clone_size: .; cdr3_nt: TGCGCCAGCAGCTTGGAGACAGGGGAGGCCTACGAGCAGTACTTC; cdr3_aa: CASSLETGEAYEQYF
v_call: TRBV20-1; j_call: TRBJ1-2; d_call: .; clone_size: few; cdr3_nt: TGCAGTGCTACTCCGCGGAACTATGGCTACACCTTC; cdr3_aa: CSATPRNYGYTF
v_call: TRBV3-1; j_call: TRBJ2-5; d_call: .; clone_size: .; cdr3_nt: TGTGCCAGCAGCCATTCAGAGACCCAGTACTTC; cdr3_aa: CASSHSETQYF
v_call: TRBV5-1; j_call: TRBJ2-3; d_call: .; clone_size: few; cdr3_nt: TGCGCCAGCAGAATATACAGTACGGATACGCAGTATTTT; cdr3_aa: CASRIYSTDTQYF
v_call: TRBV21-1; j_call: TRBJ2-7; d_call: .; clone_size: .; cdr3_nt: TGTGCCAGCAGCAAAGCGGCGCGGTCCTACGAGCAGTACTTC; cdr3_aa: CASSKAARSYEQYF
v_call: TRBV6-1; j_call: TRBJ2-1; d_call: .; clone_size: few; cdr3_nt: TGTGCCAGCAGAACTGGGCTTAGAGACAATGAGCAGTTCTTC; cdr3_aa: CASRTGLRDNEQFF
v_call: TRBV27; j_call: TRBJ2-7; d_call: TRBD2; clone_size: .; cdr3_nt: TGTGCCAGCAGCAAGACTAGCGGGAGTTCCCTTGGGTCCTACGAGCAGTACTTC; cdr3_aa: CASSKTSGSSLGSYEQYF
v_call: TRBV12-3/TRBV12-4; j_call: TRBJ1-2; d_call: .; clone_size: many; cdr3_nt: TGTGCCAGCAGTTTTAGGGTGGGAGGCTACACCTTC; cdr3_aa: CASSFRVGGYTF
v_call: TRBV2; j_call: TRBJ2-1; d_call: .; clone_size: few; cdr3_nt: TGTGCCAGCGAGGACCCGTTCTACAATGAGCAGTTCTTC; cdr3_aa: CASEDPFYNEQFF
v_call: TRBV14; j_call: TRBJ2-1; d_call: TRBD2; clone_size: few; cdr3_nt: TGTGCCAGCAGCGCCCTGACTAGCGGGAGTACGAATGAGCAGTTCTTC; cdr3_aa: CASSALTSGSTNEQFF
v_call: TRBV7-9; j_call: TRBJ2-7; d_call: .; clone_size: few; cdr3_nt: TGTGCCAGCAGCTTAGACTATCCAGGCTACGAGCAGTACTTC; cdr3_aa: CASSLDYPGYEQYF
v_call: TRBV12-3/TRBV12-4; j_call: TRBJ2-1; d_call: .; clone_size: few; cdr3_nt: TGTGCCAGCAGGGACCCTAGTCCCTACAATGAGCAGTTCTTC; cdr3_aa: CASRDPSPYNEQFF
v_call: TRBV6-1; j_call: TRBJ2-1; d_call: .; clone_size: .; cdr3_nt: TGTGCCAGCAGTGTCCAGGATAGCTCCTACAATGAGCAGTTCTTC; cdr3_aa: CASSVQDSSYNEQFF
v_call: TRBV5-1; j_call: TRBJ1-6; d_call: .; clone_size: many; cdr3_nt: TGCGCCAGCAGCTTGGACAGGGTCGATAGCTCCTATAATTCACCCCTCCACTTT; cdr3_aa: CASSLDRVDSSYNSPLHF
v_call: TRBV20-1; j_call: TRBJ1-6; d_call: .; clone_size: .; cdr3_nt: TGCAGTGCTAGAGATTCAGGGTTCTCCTATAATTCACCCCTCCACTTT; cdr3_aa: CSARDSGFSYNSPLHF
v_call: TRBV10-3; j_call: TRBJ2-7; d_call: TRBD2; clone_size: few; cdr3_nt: TGTGCCGGACAGCGGGAGGCCTCCTACGAGCAGTACTTC; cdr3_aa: CAGQREASYEQYF
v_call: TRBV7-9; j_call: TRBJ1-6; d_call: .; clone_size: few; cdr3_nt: TGTGCCAGCAGGCGGGGGGATTCACCCCTCCACTTT; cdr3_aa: CASRRGDSPLHF
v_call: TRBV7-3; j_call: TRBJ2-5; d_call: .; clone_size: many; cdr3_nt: TGTGCCAGCAGCTTAGTTGGGAGGGGGAGAGAGACCCAGTACTTC; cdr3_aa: CASSLVGRGRETQYF
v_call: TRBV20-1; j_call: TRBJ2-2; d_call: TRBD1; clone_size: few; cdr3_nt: TGCAGTGCTAGAGTTCCGGGACAGGGATTTTCGAACACCGGGGAGCTGTTTTTT; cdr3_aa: CSARVPGQGFSNTGELFF
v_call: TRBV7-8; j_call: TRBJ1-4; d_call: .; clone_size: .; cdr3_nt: TGTGCCAGCAGCTTTGACAGACATAATGAAAAACTGTTTTTT; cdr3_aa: CASSFDRHNEKLFF
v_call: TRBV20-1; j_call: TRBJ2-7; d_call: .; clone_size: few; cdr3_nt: TGCAGTGCTAGGGGGCAGACCCGCGCGGCCGAGCAGTACTTC; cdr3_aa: CSARGQTRAAEQYF
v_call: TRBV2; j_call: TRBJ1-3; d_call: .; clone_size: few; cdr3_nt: TGTGCCAGCAGTGAGTTGGCAGGGACCTCTGGAAACACCATATATTTT; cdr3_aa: CASSELAGTSGNTIYF
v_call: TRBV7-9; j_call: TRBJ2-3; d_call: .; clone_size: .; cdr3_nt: TGTGCCAGCAGCTTAGTGCCCACAACAGATACGCAGTATTTT; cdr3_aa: CASSLVPTTDTQYF
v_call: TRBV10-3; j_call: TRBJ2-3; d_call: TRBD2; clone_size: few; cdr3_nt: TGTGCCATCAGCCGACTAGCGGGAGTAGCAGATACGCAGTATTTT; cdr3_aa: CAISRLAGVADTQYF
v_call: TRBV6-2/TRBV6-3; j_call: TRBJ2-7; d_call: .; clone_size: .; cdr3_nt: TGTGCCAGCATCGACTCAGGGTTGACCCACGAGCAGTACTTC; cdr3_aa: CASIDSGLTHEQYF
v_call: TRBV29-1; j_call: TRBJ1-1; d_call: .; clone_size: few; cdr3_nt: TGCAGCGTTGCTCAGCAGGGGACTGAAGCTTTCTTT; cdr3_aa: CSVAQQGTEAFF
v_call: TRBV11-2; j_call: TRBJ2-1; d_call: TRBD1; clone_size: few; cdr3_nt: TGTGCCAGCAGCAAGGGGGACAGACTTACAGATAATGAGCAGTTCTTC; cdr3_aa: CASSKGDRLTDNEQFF
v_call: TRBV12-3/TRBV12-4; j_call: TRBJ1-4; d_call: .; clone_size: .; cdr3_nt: TGTGCCAGCAGTTTTGGGGGTGAAAAACTGTTTTTT; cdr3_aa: CASSFGGEKLFF
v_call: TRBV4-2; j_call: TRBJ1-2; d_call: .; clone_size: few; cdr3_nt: TGTGCCAGCAGCTTAAACGAAGGTGCCTATGGCTACACCTTC; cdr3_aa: CASSLNEGAYGYTF
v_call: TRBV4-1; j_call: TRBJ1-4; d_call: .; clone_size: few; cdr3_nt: TGCGCCAGCAGCCTCCAGCCCGGGGAAACTAATGAAAAACTGTTTTTT; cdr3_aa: CASSLQPGETNEKLFF
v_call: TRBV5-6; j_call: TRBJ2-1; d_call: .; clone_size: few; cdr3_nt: TGTGCCAGCATCCCCCCTCACCGGGTGGGGCCCGATGAGCAGTTCTTC; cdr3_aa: CASIPPHRVGPDEQFF
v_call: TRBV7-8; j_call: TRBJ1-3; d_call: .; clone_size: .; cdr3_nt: TGTGCCAGCAGCACGGGGGAGGATTGGGGTAACACCATATATTTT; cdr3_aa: CASSTGEDWGNTIYF
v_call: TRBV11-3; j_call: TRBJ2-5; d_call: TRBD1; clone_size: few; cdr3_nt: TGTGCCAGCAGCAAACGGACAGGGTCAGAGACCCAGTACTTC; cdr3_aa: CASSKRTGSETQYF
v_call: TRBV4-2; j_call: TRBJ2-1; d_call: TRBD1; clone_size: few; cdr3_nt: TGTGCCAGCAGCCAAGAGTACAGGGGGGACAATGAGCAGTTCTTC; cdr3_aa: CASSQEYRGDNEQFF
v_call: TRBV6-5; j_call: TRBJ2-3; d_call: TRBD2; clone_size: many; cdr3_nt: TGTGCCAGCAGTTACTCAAGTTCAGCGGGAGACTATACGCAGTATTTT; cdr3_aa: CASSYSSSAGDYTQYF
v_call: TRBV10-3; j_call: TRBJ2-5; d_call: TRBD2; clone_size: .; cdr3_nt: TGTGCCATCAGTGTAAGCTCGGGGGGATCCGAGACCCAGTACTTC; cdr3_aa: CAISVSSGGSETQYF
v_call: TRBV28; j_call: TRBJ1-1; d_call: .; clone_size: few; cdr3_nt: TGTGCCACCCAGTTCCCTTGGACCGGGAGCACTGAAGCTTTCTTT; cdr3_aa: CATQFPWTGSTEAFF
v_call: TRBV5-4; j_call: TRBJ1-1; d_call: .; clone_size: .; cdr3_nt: TGTGCCAGCAGCACGGAAAACAGGGTCGGCACTGAAGCTTTCTTT; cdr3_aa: CASSTENRVGTEAFF
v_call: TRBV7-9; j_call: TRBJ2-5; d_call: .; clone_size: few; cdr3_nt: TGTGCCAGCAGCTTAGTTGCGGAGGGGACCCAGTACTTC; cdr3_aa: CASSLVAEGTQYF
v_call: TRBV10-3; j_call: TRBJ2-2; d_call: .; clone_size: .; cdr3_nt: TGTGCCATCAGCCTTAGTGGAACCGGGGAGCTGTTTTTT; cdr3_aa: CAISLSGTGELFF
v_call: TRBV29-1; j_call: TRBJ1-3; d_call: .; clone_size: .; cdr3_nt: TGCAGCATGGGACTCGGAAACACCATATATTTT; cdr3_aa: CSMGLGNTIYF
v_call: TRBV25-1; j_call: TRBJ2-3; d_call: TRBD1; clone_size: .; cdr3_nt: TGTGCCACTACAGGGGGCACAGATACGCAGTATTTT; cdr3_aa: CATTGGTDTQYF
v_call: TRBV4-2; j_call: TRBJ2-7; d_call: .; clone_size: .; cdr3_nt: TGTGCCAGCAGCCAAGATTTTGTGACTAGTCAAGGCGAGCAGTACTTC; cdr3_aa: CASSQDFVTSQGEQYF
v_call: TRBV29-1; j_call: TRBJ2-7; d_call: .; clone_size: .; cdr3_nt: TGCAGCGTCCGCCCGACAGGCACCTACGAGCAGTACTTC; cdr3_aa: CSVRPTGTYEQYF
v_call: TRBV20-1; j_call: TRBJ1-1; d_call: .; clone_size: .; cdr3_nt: TGCAGTGCTAGAGTGTTTGGGGCCGTGGAGACTGAAGCTTTCTTT; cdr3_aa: CSARVFGAVETEAFF
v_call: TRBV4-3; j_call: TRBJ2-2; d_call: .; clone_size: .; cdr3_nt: TGCGCCAGCAGCCAAGAAGTCCACGGGAACACCGGGGAGCTGTTTTTT; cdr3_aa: CASSQEVHGNTGELFF
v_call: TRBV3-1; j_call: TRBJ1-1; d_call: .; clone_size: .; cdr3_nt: TGTGCCAGCAGCCTCCAAGGGGCAGGGTGGCAAGCTTTCTTT; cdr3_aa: CASSLQGAGWQAFF
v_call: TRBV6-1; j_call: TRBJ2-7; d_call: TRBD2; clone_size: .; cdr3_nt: TGTGCCAGCAGCCTGTCTAGCGGGGGGGCGTACGAGCAGTACTTC; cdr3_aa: CASSLSSGGAYEQYF
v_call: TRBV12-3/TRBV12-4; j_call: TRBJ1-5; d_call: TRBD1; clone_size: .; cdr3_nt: TGTGCCAGCACCGAGGGCCGGACAGGAGGTCAGCCCCAGCATTTT; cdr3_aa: CASTEGRTGGQPQHF
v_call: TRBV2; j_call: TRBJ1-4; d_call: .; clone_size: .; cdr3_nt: TGTGCCAGCAGTGAATTGGGGGCCCCTAATGAAAAACTGTTTTTT; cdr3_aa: CASSELGAPNEKLFF
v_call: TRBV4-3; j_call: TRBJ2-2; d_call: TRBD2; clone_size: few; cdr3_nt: TGCGCCAGCAGCCAAGCTGTTGGCGGGGGGAACACCGGGGAGCTGTTTTTT; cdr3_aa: CASSQAVGGGNTGELFF